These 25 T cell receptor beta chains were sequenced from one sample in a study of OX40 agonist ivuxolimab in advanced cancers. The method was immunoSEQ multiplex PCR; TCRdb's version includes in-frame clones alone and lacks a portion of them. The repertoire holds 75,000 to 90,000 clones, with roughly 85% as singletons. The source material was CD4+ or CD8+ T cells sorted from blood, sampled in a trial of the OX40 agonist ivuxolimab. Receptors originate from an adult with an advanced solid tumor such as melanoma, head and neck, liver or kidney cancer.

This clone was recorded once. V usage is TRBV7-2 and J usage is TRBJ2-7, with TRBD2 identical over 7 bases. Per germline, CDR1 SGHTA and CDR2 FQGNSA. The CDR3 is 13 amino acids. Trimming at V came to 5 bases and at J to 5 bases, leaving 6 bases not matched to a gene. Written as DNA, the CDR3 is TGTGCCAGCAGCACCCGGGGGGTCCACGAGCAGTACTTC. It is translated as CASSTRGVHEQYF.

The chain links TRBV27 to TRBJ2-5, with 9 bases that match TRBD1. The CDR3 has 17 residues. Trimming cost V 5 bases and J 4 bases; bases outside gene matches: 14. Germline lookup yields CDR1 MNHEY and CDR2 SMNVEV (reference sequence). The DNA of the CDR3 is TGTGCCAGCAGTACGACAGGGGGGAATTGGGTGACAGAGACCCAGTACTTC. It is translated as CASSTTGGNWVTETQYF.

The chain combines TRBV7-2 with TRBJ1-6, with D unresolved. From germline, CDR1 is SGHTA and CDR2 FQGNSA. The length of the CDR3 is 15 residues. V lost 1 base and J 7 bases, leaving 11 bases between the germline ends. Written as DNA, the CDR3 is TGTGCCAGCAGCTTAGGGCCAGGATTCAATTCACCCCTCCACTTT. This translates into CASSLGPGFNSPLHF.

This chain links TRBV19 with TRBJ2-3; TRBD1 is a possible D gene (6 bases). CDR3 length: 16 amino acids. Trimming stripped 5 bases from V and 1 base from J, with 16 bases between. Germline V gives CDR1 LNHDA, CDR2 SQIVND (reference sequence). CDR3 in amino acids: CASSPHGGVGTDTQYF. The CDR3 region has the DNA TGTGCCAGTAGTCCGCATGGGGGCGTGGGCACAGATACGCAGTATTTT.

The chain's CDR3 is CAWQSRANYGYTF. CDR3 in DNA: TGTGCCTGGCAGTCGCGTGCTAACTATGGCTACACCTTC. This chain uses TRBV30 with TRBJ1-2; D uncertain. Germline V CDR1 and CDR2: GTSNPN, SVGIG (reference sequence). Trimming stripped 5 bases from V and 0 bases from J, with 10 bases between. This CDR3 comprises 13 residues.

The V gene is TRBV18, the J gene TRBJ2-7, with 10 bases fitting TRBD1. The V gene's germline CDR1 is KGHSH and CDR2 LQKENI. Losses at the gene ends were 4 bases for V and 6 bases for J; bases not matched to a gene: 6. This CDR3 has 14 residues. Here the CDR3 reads CASSLDRGKSEQYF. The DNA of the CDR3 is TGTGCCAGCTCACTGGACAGGGGGAAAAGCGAGCAGTACTTC.

CDR3 in DNA: TGCGCCAGCAGCCAGGGGCGTGGGGGAGGGAATCAGCCCCAGCATTTT. Its protein is CASSQGRGGGNQPQHF. The V gene is TRBV4-1, the J gene TRBJ1-5, with D possibly TRBD1 on 5 matching bases. This CDR3 is built from 16 residues. Germline values: CDR1 MGHRA, CDR2 YSYEKL. The ends were cut back, 3 bases at V and 4 bases at J, with 16 bases in the middle.

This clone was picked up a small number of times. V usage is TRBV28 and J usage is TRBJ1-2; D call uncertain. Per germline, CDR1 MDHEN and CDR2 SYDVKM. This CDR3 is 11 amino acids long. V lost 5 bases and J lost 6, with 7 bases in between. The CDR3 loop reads CASSLFNGYTF. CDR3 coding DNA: TGTGCCAGCAGTCTTTTCAATGGCTACACCTTC.

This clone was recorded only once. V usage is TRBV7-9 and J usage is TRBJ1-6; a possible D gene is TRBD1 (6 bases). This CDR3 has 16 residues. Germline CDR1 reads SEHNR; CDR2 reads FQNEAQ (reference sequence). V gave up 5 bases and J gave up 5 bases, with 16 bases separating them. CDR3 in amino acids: CASSRTAPVNNSPLHF. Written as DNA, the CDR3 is TGTGCCAGCAGCCGGACAGCGCCCGTAAATAATTCACCCCTCCACTTT.

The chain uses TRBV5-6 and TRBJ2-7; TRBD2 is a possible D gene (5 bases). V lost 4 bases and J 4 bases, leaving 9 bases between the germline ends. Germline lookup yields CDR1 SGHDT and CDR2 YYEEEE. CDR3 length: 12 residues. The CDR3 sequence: CASSLRVYEQYF. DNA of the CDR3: TGTGCCAGCAGCCTGAGGGTGTACGAGCAGTACTTC.

The CDR3 protein is CASTINPGATDTQYF. The CDR3 DNA reads as TGTGCCAGCACTATCAACCCAGGGGCAACAGATACGCAGTATTTT. The chain has TRBV16 and TRBJ2-3, with a possible D match to TRBD1 (6 bases). The length of the CDR3 is 15 residues. Germline loops: CDR1 KGHSY, CDR2 FQNENV. Trimming removed 7 bases at V and 3 bases at J, with 17 bases between.

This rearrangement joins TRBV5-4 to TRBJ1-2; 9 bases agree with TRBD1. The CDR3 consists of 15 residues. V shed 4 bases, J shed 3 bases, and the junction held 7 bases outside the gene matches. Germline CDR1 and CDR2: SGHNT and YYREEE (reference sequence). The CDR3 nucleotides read TGTGCCAGCAGCGAGGGACAGGGTTCCTACTATGGCTACACCTTC. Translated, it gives CASSEGQGSYYGYTF.

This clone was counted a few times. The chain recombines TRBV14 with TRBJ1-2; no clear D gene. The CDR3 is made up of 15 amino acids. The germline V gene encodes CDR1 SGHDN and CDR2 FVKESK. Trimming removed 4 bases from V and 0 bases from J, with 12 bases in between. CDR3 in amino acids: CASSPGVEANYGYTF. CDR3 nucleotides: TGTGCCAGCAGCCCCGGTGTCGAAGCTAACTATGGCTACACCTTC.

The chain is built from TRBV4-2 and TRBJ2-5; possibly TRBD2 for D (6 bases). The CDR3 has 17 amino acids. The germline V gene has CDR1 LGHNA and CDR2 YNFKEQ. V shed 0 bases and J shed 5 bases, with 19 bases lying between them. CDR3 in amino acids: CASSQDWRRGMRETQYF. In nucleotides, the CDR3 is TGTGCCAGCAGCCAAGATTGGAGGCGGGGAATGAGGGAGACCCAGTACTTC.

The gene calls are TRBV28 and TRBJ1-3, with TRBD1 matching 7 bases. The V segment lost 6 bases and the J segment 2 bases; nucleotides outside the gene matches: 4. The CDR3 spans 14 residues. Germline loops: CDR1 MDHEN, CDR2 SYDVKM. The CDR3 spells CASRQGRPGNTIYF. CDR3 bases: TGTGCCAGCAGACAGGGGCGCCCTGGAAACACCATATATTTT.

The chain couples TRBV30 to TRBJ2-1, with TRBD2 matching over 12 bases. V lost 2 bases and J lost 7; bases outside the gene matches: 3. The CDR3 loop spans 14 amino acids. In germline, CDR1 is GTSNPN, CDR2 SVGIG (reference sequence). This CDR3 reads CAWSRLAGANEQFF. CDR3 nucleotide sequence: TGTGCCTGGAGTCGACTAGCGGGGGCGAATGAGCAGTTCTTC.

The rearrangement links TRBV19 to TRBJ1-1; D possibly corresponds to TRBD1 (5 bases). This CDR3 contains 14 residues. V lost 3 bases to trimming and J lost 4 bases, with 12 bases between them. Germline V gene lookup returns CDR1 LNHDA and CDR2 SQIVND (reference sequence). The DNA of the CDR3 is TGTGCCAGTAGTATTTTGGGGGTAGCCACTGAAGCTTTCTTT. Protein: CASSILGVATEAFF.

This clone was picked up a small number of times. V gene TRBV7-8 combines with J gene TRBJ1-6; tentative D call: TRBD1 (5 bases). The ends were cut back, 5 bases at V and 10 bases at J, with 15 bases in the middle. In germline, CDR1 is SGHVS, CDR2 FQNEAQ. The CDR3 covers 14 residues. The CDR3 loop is CASSTGGEGSPLHF. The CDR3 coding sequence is TGTGCCAGCAGCACGGGGGGTGAAGGGTCACCCCTCCACTTT.

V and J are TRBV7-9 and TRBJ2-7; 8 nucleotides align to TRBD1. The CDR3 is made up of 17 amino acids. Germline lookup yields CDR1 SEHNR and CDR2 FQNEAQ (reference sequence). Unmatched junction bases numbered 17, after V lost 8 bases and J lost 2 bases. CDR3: CASELYPSRTGTYEQYF. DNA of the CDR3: TGTGCCAGCGAGCTTTACCCCTCTCGGACAGGGACCTACGAGCAGTACTTC.

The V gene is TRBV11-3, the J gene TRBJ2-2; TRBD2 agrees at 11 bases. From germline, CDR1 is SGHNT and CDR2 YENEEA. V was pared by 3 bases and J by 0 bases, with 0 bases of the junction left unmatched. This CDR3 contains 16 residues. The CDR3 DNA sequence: TGTGCCAGCAGCTTGACTAGCGGGGCGAACACCGGGGAGCTGTTTTTT. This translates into CASSLTSGANTGELFF.

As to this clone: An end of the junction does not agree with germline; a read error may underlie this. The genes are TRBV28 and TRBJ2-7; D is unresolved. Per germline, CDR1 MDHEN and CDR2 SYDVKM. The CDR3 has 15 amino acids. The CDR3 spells CAGSTGWPKSYEQYF. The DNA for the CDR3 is TGTGCCGGCAGCACCGGATGGCCGAAGAGCTACGAGCAGTACTTC.

The CDR3 protein is CASAQRGQGEQYF. For the CDR3, the DNA is TGTGCCAGCGCACAGAGAGGGCAAGGGGAGCAGTACTTC. The rearrangement joins TRBV6-5 to TRBJ2-7; possible D gene TRBD2, 5 bases. There are 13 residues in the CDR3. Per germline, CDR1 MNHEY and CDR2 SVGAGI. Deletions cut 8 bases from V and 7 bases from J, with 18 bases between.

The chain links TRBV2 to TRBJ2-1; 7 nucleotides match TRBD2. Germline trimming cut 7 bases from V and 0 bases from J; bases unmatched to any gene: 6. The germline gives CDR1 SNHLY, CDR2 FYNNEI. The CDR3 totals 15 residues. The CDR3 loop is CASMRGKSSYNEQFF. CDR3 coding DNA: TGTGCCAGCATGCGGGGGAAGAGCTCCTACAATGAGCAGTTCTTC.

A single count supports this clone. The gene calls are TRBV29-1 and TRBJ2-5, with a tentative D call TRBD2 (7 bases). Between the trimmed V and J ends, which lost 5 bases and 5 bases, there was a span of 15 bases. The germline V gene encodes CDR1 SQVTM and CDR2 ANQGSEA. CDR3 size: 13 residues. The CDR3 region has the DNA TGCAGCGTTTTTCCCGGGGGGCGTGAGACCCAGTACTTC. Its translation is CSVFPGGRETQYF.

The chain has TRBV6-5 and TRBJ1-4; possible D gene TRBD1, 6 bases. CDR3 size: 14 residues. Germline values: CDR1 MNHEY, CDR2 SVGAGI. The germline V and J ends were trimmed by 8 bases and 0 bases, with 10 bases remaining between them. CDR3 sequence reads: CASQDSATNEKLFF. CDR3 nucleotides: TGTGCCAGCCAGGACAGTGCAACTAATGAAAAACTGTTTTTT.